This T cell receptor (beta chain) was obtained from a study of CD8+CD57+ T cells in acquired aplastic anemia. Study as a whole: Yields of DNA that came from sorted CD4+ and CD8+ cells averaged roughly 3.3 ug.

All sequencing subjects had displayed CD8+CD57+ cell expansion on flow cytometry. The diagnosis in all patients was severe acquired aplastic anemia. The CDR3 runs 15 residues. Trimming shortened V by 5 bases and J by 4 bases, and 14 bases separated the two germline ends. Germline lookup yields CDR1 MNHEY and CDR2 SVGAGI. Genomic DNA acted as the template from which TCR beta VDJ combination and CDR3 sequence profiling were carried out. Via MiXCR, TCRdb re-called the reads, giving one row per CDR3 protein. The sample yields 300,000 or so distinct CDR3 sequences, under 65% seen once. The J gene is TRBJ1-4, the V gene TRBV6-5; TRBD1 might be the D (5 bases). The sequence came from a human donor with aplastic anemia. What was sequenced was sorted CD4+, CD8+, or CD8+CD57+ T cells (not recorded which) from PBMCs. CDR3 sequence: CASSTARGSNEKLFF. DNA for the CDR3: TGTGCCAGCAGTACCGCTCGGGGGAGTAATGAAAAACTGTTTTTT.